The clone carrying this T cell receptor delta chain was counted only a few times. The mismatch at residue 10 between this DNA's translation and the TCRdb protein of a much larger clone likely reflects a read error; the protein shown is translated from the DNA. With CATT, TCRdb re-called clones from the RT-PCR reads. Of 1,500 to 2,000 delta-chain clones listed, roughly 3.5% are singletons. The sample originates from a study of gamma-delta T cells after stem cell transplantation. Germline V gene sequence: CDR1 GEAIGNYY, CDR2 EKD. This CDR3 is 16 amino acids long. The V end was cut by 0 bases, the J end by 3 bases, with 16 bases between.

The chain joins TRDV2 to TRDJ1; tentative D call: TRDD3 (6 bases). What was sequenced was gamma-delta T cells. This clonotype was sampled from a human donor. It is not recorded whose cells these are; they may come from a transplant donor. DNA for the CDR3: TGTGCCTGTGACACCGTCGGGGGAGGATGCGCCGATAAACTCATCTTT. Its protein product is CACDTVGGGCADKLIF.